The 28 T cell receptor beta chains reported below all come from one sample, sequenced in a study of T cells after yellow fever vaccination. TCRdb passed the 5' RACE reads through MiXCR, listing each CDR3 protein once. Among 250,000 or so distinct CDR3 sequences listed, around 7% were seen once. This specimen was CD4+ T cells sorted from PBMCs, taken 15 days after the yellow fever booster vaccination. These receptors all come from a man aged 30 to 45 who received the YFV17D yellow fever vaccine.

This clonotype was seen ten or more times. This chain uses TRBV3-1 with TRBJ2-7; D possibly corresponds to TRBD2 (6 bases). Germline V gene sequence: CDR1 LGHDT, CDR2 YNNKEL (reference sequence). Trimming removed 1 base at V and 5 bases at J, with 18 bases between. There are 16 residues in the CDR3. The CDR3 coding sequence is TGTGCCAGCAGCCAAGCAATCCGCTACGGAGGGGACGAGCAGTACTTC. Amino acids: CASSQAIRYGGDEQYF.

This clonotype was seen many times. The J gene is TRBJ2-1, the V gene TRBV29-1; TRBD2 matches 13 bases. The V gene end was trimmed by 7 bases and the J gene end by 10 bases; junction bases not matched to a gene: 4. This CDR3 has 12 amino acids. Germline V CDR1 and CDR2: SQVTM, ANQGSEA. The CDR3 here is CSASLAGGEQFF. CDR3 nucleotide sequence: TGCAGCGCCTCACTAGCGGGAGGGGAGCAGTTCTTC.

CDR3 sequence (DNA): TGTGCCAGCATCCCGAGGGCCGGCGCCTACGAGCAGTACTTC. Protein sequence: CASIPRAGAYEQYF. This chain links TRBV6-1 with TRBJ2-7; the D gene is possibly TRBD2 (5 bases). The ends were cut back, 7 bases at V and 2 bases at J, with 15 bases in the middle. The CDR3 is made up of 14 amino acids. Germline V gene lookup returns CDR1 MNHNS and CDR2 SASEGT.

J is TRBJ2-3 and V is TRBV28, with no clear D. The V and J ends lost 5 bases and 9 bases respectively, with 9 bases between them. This CDR3 spans 11 amino acids. Germline-derived CDR1 and CDR2 are MDHEN and SYDVKM. The CDR3 region is CASSREGTQYF. CDR3 nucleotides: TGTGCCAGCAGTCGTGAAGGAACGCAGTATTTT.

This clonotype was picked up many times. J is TRBJ2-4 and V is TRBV5-6, with TRBD1 matching over 12 bases. CDR1 and CDR2 (germline): SGHDT, YYEEEE. This CDR3 has 16 residues. V shed 4 bases, J shed 6 bases, and the junction held 8 bases outside the gene matches. The DNA of the CDR3 is TGTGCCAGCAGCAAAGGGACAGGGGGCGCGTTAAACATTCAGTACTTC. It is translated as CASSKGTGGALNIQYF.

This clonotype was seen a few times. In nucleotides, the CDR3 is TGTGCCACCAGTGATCCCAACGGGTCCTTCGGCCCGGAGCCCCAGCATTTT. Its protein is CATSDPNGSFGPEPQHF. The chain joins TRBV24-1 to TRBJ1-5; no definite D call. Germline CDR1 and CDR2: KGHDR and SFDVKD. Trimming pared 3 bases from V and 8 bases from J, leaving 22 bases between. The CDR3 has 17 amino acids.

The gene calls are TRBV29-1 and TRBJ2-3; D not resolved. The V end was cut by 4 bases, the J end by 2 bases, with 10 bases between. In germline, CDR1 is SQVTM, CDR2 ANQGSEA. This CDR3 has 13 residues. CDR3 DNA: TGCAGCGTTGTCCTTCAGATCACAGATACGCAGTATTTT. Translation: CSVVLQITDTQYF.

The gene calls are TRBV12-3 or TRBV12-4 and TRBJ1-1; the D gene is possibly TRBD1 (5 bases). The CDR3 contains 14 residues. Trimming left V 5 bases short and J 5 bases short, with 15 bases between. In DNA, the CDR3 is TGTGCCAGCAGTCCCAACCTGGGGGGGACTGAAGCTTTCTTT. It codes for CASSPNLGGTEAFF.

This clonotype was seen repeatedly, ten times or more. The V call is TRBV9, the J call TRBJ2-5; 10 bases align to TRBD1. Germline V lookup: CDR1 SGDLS, CDR2 YYNGEE. J gave up 5 bases and V 3 bases, and 4 bases lay outside the gene matches. This CDR3 has 14 residues. The CDR3 protein is CASSGDRGRETQYF. The CDR3 DNA sequence: TGTGCCAGCAGCGGCGACAGGGGGCGGGAGACCCAGTACTTC.

Only a few counts were recorded for this clonotype. The V call is TRBV11-2, the J call TRBJ2-5; D perhaps matches TRBD2 (7 bases). The CDR3 has 14 amino acids. CDR1 and CDR2 from the germline V gene are SGHAT and FQNNGV. Trimming stripped 5 bases from V and 5 bases from J, with 15 bases between. CDR3 sequence (DNA): TGTGCCAGCAGCCGGACGGGGGGCTTGGAGACCCAGTACTTC. Translation: CASSRTGGLETQYF. Looking up the rest from reference TRBV11-2 and TRBJ2-5 gives the full variable domain: EAGVAQSPRYKIIEKRQSVAFWCNPISGHATLYWYQQILGQGPKLLIQFQNNGVVDDSQLPKDRFSAERLKGVDSTLKIQPAKLEDSAVYLCASSRTGGLETQYFGPGTRLLVL.

This clonotype was seen many times. This chain links TRBV20-1 with TRBJ2-5, with TRBD2 matching 12 bases. The CDR3 has 16 amino acids. The V gene's germline CDR1 is DFQATT and CDR2 SNEGSKA (reference sequence). V lost 1 base and J lost 2; bases outside the gene matches: 5. This chain's CDR3 is CSARGTSGEVQETQYF. The CDR3 DNA is TGCAGTGCTAGAGGGACTAGCGGGGAAGTTCAAGAGACCCAGTACTTC.

The chain has TRBV12-5 and TRBJ2-3, with no clear D. The CDR3 is made up of 13 amino acids. Trimming removed 2 bases at V and 5 bases at J, with 8 bases between. Germline-derived CDR1 and CDR2 are LGHNT and FRNRAP. In DNA form, the CDR3 reads TGTGCTAGTGGTTTGAGAGTTGGAGATACGCAGTATTTT. Translating it yields CASGLRVGDTQYF.

This clonotype has more than one count but fewer than ten. This chain links TRBV11-2 with TRBJ2-7; 10 bases align to TRBD2. V gave up 1 base and J gave up 2 bases; unmatched junction bases: 11. The CDR3 runs 18 residues. Looked up from germline, CDR1 is SGHAT and CDR2 is FQNNGV. The CDR3 here is CASSLGVAGGLIPYEQYF. CDR3 nucleotide sequence: TGTGCCAGCAGCTTAGGGGTAGCGGGAGGCCTCATTCCCTACGAGCAGTACTTC.

This clonotype was seen ten or more times. The chain employs TRBV28 and TRBJ2-3; TRBD2 aligns across 11 bases. Germline CDR1 and CDR2: MDHEN and SYDVKM. J lost 4 bases, V lost 6 bases, and 6 bases had no gene match. This CDR3 is built from 15 residues. The CDR3 protein is CASSVLAGGADTQYF. CDR3 coding DNA: TGTGCCAGCAGCGTCTTAGCGGGAGGGGCAGATACGCAGTATTTT.

For this clonotype: This may be a read error, as it is one base from a much larger clone. The chain has TRBV7-9 and TRBJ2-2, with D maybe TRBD2 (5 bases). Germline V gene data show CDR1 as SEHNR and CDR2 as FQNEAQ (reference sequence). This CDR3 spans 14 amino acids. DNA of the CDR3: TGTGCCAGCAGCCTTACCAGAGGGTCCGGGGAGCCGTTTTTT. Translating it yields CASSLTRGSGEPFF. Supplemented by reference TRBV7-9 and TRBJ2-2, the full variable domain reads DTGVSQNPRHKITKRGQNVTFRCDPISEHNRLYWYRQTLGQGPEFLTYFQNEAQLEKSRLLSDRFSAERPKGSFSTLEIQRTEQGDSAMYLCASSLTRGSGEPFFGEGSRLTVL.

J is TRBJ1-6 and V is TRBV6-1; D perhaps matches TRBD1 (5 bases). Germline V gene lookup returns CDR1 MNHNS and CDR2 SASEGT. This CDR3 contains 12 residues. V was trimmed by 10 bases and J by 7 bases, leaving 11 bases between them. The CDR3 reads CATRQQNSPLHF. CDR3 DNA: TGTGCCACCCGACAGCAGAATTCACCCCTCCACTTT.

There are a few counts of this clonotype. This sequence joins TRBV7-2 and TRBJ1-3, with D possibly matching TRBD1 (6 bases). The CDR3 contains 14 residues. V lost 5 bases, J lost 4 bases, and 12 bases lay in between. CDR1 and CDR2 (germline): SGHTA, FQGNSA. The CDR3 protein is CASSPRTGGNTIYF. Here the CDR3 DNA reads TGTGCCAGCAGCCCGCGAACAGGGGGAAACACCATATATTTT.

This clonotype was counted between two and nine times. The chain links TRBV20-1 to TRBJ2-5; 9 nucleotides agree with TRBD2. Germline CDR1 is DFQATT and CDR2 is SNEGSKA (reference sequence). Germline trimming cut 3 bases from V and 6 bases from J; bases unmatched to any gene: 8. This CDR3 has 14 residues. The CDR3 spells CSARGSGSPQTQYF. CDR3 bases: TGCAGTGCTAGGGGTAGCGGGAGCCCACAGACCCAGTACTTC.

Comments on this clonotype: A read error may account for a junction end that differs from germline. This chain connects TRBV7-7 to TRBJ2-2; maybe TRBD1 (6 bases). CDR1 and CDR2 (germline): SSHAT, FNYEAQ (reference sequence). The CDR3 has 15 amino acids. In DNA form, the CDR3 reads TGTGCTAGCAGCTTGAGGACAGACGGCACCGGGGAGCTGTTTTTT. Its protein is CASSLRTDGTGELFF. Supplemented by reference TRBV7-7 and TRBJ2-2, the full variable domain reads GAGVSQSPRYKVTKRGQDVTLRCDPISSHATLYWYQQALGQGPEFLTYFNYEAQPDKSGLPSDRFSAERPEGSISTLTIQRTEQRDSAMYRCASSLRTDGTGELFFGEGSRLTVL.

This clonotype was counted ten times or more. The V gene is TRBV20-1, the J gene TRBJ2-1; 10 bases agree with TRBD2. Per the germline V gene, CDR1 is DFQATT and CDR2 is SNEGSKA (reference sequence). Unmatched junction bases numbered 6, after V lost 3 bases and J lost 7 bases. This CDR3 has 14 amino acids. The CDR3 DNA follows: TGCAGTGCTAGGAGCGGGAGGGCCCGGAATGAGCAGTTCTTC. This gives the protein CSARSGRARNEQFF.

This clonotype has just a few counts. The chain uses TRBV7-6 and TRBJ2-1; either TRBD1 or TRBD2 may fit D (8 bases each). The CDR3 contains 18 residues. The V end was cut by 5 bases, the J end by 7 bases, with 27 bases between. The V gene's germline CDR1 is SGHVS and CDR2 FNYEAQ. The CDR3 reads CASSAGGTGVRQGNEQFF. Here the CDR3 DNA reads TGTGCCAGCAGCGCGGGAGGAACGGGAGTGAGACAGGGGAATGAGCAGTTCTTC.

The V gene is TRBV15, the J gene TRBJ2-3; D possibly corresponds to TRBD1 (6 bases). The CDR3 sequence is 14 residues long. The V gene's germline CDR1 is LNHNV and CDR2 YYDKDF (reference sequence). V was clipped by 2 bases and J by 7 bases, with 13 bases between them. The CDR3 sequence is CATSRIYRENTQYF. CDR3 bases: TGTGCCACCAGCAGAATCTACAGGGAAAATACGCAGTATTTT. The full variable domain, in which reference TRBV15 and TRBJ2-3 provide the parts outside the CDR3, is DAMVIQNPRYQVTQFGKPVTLSCSQTLNHNVMYWYQQKSSQAPKLLFHYYDKDFNNEADTPDNFQSRRPNTSFCFLDIRSPGLGDTAMYLCATSRIYRENTQYFGPGTRLTVL.

V is TRBV19 and J is TRBJ2-2; the D gene is possibly TRBD2 (5 bases). Germline lookup yields CDR1 LNHDA and CDR2 SQIVND (reference sequence). CDR3 size: 16 residues. Trimming stripped 3 bases from V and 5 bases from J, with 16 bases between. The CDR3 loop reads CASSIFGIPGTGELFF. The CDR3 bases are TGTGCCAGTAGTATTTTCGGCATCCCGGGAACCGGGGAGCTGTTTTTT.

This rearrangement joins TRBV5-1 to TRBJ2-2; the match to TRBD2 covers 10 bases. J lost 3 bases, V lost 2 bases, and 4 bases had no gene match. From germline, CDR1 is SGHRS and CDR2 YFSETQ. CDR3 length: 16 residues. This CDR3 is CASSFSGTSDTGELFF. As DNA, the CDR3 is TGCGCCAGCAGCTTCTCCGGGACTAGCGACACCGGGGAGCTGTTTTTT.

This clonotype was counted many times. The J gene is TRBJ2-1, the V gene TRBV7-2; D is possibly TRBD2 (6 bases). Trimming took off 4 bases at V and 8 bases at J, with 12 bases between the two ends. Germline V lookup: CDR1 SGHTA, CDR2 FQGNSA. The CDR3 is 13 residues long. The CDR3, as DNA: TGTGCCAGCAGCTCTGCCTCGGGGGATGAGCAGTTCTTC. It codes for CASSSASGDEQFF. Full variable domain (rest looked up from reference TRBV7-2 and TRBJ2-1): GAGVSQSPSNKVTEKGKDVELRCDPISGHTALYWYRQSLGQGLEFLIYFQGNSAPDKSGLPSDRFSAERTGGSVSTLTIQRTQQEDSAVYLCASSSASGDEQFFGPGTRLTVL.

CDR3 region: CASSWDLSSYNEQFF. CDR3 in DNA: TGTGCCAGCAGTTGGGACTTAAGCTCCTACAATGAGCAGTTCTTC. The V and J genes are TRBV7-2 and TRBJ2-1; a possible D gene is TRBD2 (6 bases). CDR1 and CDR2 from the germline V gene are SGHTA and FQGNSA. V gave up 6 bases and J gave up 0 bases, with 12 bases separating them. The CDR3 length is 15 residues. Based on the CDR3 plus reference TRBV7-2 and TRBJ2-1, the full variable domain is GAGVSQSPSNKVTEKGKDVELRCDPISGHTALYWYRQSLGQGLEFLIYFQGNSAPDKSGLPSDRFSAERTGGSVSTLTIQRTQQEDSAVYLCASSWDLSSYNEQFFGPGTRLTVL.

This clonotype was detected only a few times. The chain links TRBV18 to TRBJ2-1; 8 bases match TRBD2. V trimming: 0 bases; J trimming: 9 bases; junction bases outside the gene matches: 7. Germline V gives CDR1 KGHSH, CDR2 LQKENI. The CDR3 length is 15 residues. The CDR3 nucleotides are TGTGCCAGCTCACCACCGGGGACTAGTTCCGGTGAGCAGTTCTTC. Translating it yields CASSPPGTSSGEQFF.

This clonotype has a handful of counts. This chain links TRBV28 with TRBJ2-5, with D uncertain. Looked up from germline, CDR1 is MDHEN and CDR2 is SYDVKM. V was clipped by 4 bases and J by 4 bases, with 13 bases between them. The CDR3 loop spans 14 amino acids. For the CDR3, the DNA is TGTGCCAGCAGTTCTGCGCCGAGGCCAGAGACCCAGTACTTC. This translates into CASSSAPRPETQYF.